A selection of T cell receptor beta chains follows, all from one sample in a study of blood T cell repertoires in COVID-19. Repertoires were generated with immunoSEQ multiplex PCR, while TCRdb's copy carries only in-frame clones and drops some. Of approximately 63,000 clones listed, around 86% are singletons. The sequenced sample was peripheral blood. Every receptor here comes from a woman aged 80 or over with acute or convalescent COVID-19. Each CDR3 is given with its conserved first and last residue. D genes are given only for firm matches. Clone size is given for some rows only: seen once, a few or many times, or a class if the clone is expanded.

CDR3 DNA	CDR3 protein	J gene	V gene	D gene	clone size
TGTGCCATCATGGCCCCCGCGGCCGATGAGCAGTTCTTC	CAIMAPAADEQFF	TRBJ2-1	TRBV10-3	NA	NA
TGTGCCAGCAGCTTAGCTGCAGGGGTGAGAAACATTCAGTACTTC	CASSLAAGVRNIQYF	TRBJ2-4	TRBV7-9	NA	NA
TGCGCCAGCAGCCAGCGACAAAGGGGCATGAACACTGAAGCTTTCTTT	CASSQRQRGMNTEAFF	TRBJ1-1	TRBV4-1	NA	once
TGTGCCAGCAGTCTACGCTCCGGGGGGCTGGGCTACACCTTC	CASSLRSGGLGYTF	TRBJ1-2	TRBV28	NA	NA
TGTGCCAGCAGCCAAGATAGCGCTAGCGGGATCTACGAGCAGTACTTC	CASSQDSASGIYEQYF	TRBJ2-7	TRBV4-2	TRBD2	NA
TGTGCCAGCAGCTTACGGGGTTGGGGCTACAATGAGCAGTTCTTC	CASSLRGWGYNEQFF	TRBJ2-1	TRBV7-3	NA	NA
TGTGCCAGCAGCCAACAGGGGGCGGTCGAGCAGTACTTC	CASSQQGAVEQYF	TRBJ2-7	TRBV3-1/TRBV3-2	TRBD1	NA
TGTGCCAGCAGCCGGGACAGTCTAAACACCGGGGAGCTGTTTTTT	CASSRDSLNTGELFF	TRBJ2-2	TRBV3-1/TRBV3-2	TRBD1	NA
TGTGCCAGTAGTCCTGGCCGCTTGGACTCGGGGGGCTACACCTTC	CASSPGRLDSGGYTF	TRBJ1-2	TRBV19	NA	NA
TGCGCCAGCAGCTTGGCCGTAGGGGGCGCATACGAGCAGTACTTC	CASSLAVGGAYEQYF	TRBJ2-7	TRBV5-1	TRBD1	NA
TGTGCCAGCAGCCGGGGCGCCTACGAGCAGTACTTC	CASSRGAYEQYF	TRBJ2-7	TRBV3-1/TRBV3-2	NA	NA
TGTGCCAGCAGCCATTCCGACAGGGCGGGAGGCTACACCTTC	CASSHSDRAGGYTF	TRBJ1-2	TRBV3-1/TRBV3-2	TRBD1	NA
TGTGCCACCAGTGACACCGGCGACAGGGTGTATATGGCCGGGGAGCTGTTTTTT	CATSDTGDRVYMAGELFF	TRBJ2-2	TRBV24-1	TRBD1	NA
TGTGCCAGCAGCCCAGGCGGGGGGACAGGGGCCGAAAAACTGTTTTTT	CASSPGGGTGAEKLFF	TRBJ1-4	TRBV7-9	TRBD1	NA
TGTGCCAGCAGCTTATCGGCTAGCGGGGGTCTCCAACAAGAGACCCAGTACTTC	CASSLSASGGLQQETQYF	TRBJ2-5	TRBV7-3	TRBD2	NA
TGTGCCAGCAGCGGGGGGGCCATTTCCAATGAGCAGTTCTTC	CASSGGAISNEQFF	TRBJ2-1	TRBV5-4	NA	NA
TGTGCCAGCTCTTCCCCGGGACTCCTAAACTATGGCTACACCTTC	CASSSPGLLNYGYTF	TRBJ1-2	TRBV27	NA	NA
TGTGCCAGCAGCCCTCTTTGGGGAGCGGACACTGAAGCTTTCTTT	CASSPLWGADTEAFF	TRBJ1-1	TRBV3-1/TRBV3-2	NA	NA
TGTGCCAGCAGCTTAACTAGCGGGGTAACCGGGGAGCTGTTTTTT	CASSLTSGVTGELFF	TRBJ2-2	TRBV7-8	TRBD2	once
TGTGCCAGCAGTGAAACGGGACAGGAGTGGGATACGCAGTATTTT	CASSETGQEWDTQYF	TRBJ2-3	TRBV6-1	TRBD1	NA
TGTGCCACCTACGAACTAGGGAAGTCCTACGAGCAGTACTTC	CATYELGKSYEQYF	TRBJ2-7	TRBV10-3	NA	NA
TGTGCCAGTAGTAGAACAGGGCAGAACACTGAAGCTTTCTTT	CASSRTGQNTEAFF	TRBJ1-1	TRBV19	NA	NA
TGTGCCAGCACGAGAACGGGAACCTTCACAGATACGCAGTATTTT	CASTRTGTFTDTQYF	TRBJ2-3	TRBV6-6	NA	NA
TGTGCCAGCAGTTACTCAGGCGGGTATGGGGAGACCCAGTACTTC	CASSYSGGYGETQYF	TRBJ2-5	TRBV6-5	NA	NA
TGTGCCAGCAGACCGTCGACAGGGTTGGATGAGCAGTTCTTC	CASRPSTGLDEQFF	TRBJ2-1	TRBV7-9	TRBD1	NA
TGTGCCAGCTCACCACAGGGGCCTGGAAACACCATATATTTT	CASSPQGPGNTIYF	TRBJ1-3	TRBV18	NA	NA
TGTGCCAGCAGCTGGCAGGACTCTGGGGCCAACGTCCTGACTTTC	CASSWQDSGANVLTF	TRBJ2-6	TRBV5-5	NA	NA
TGCGCCAGCAGCTTGGAGGGGACAGGGCTGAACACTGAAGCTTTCTTT	CASSLEGTGLNTEAFF	TRBJ1-1	TRBV5-1	TRBD1	NA
TGCGCCAGCAGCTTTCATAGCGCGGAGTACAATGAGCAGTTCTTC	CASSFHSAEYNEQFF	TRBJ2-1	TRBV5-1	NA	NA
TGTGCCAGCAGCCATACTAGCGGGAGGGCCAGTGAGCAGTTCTTC	CASSHTSGRASEQFF	TRBJ2-1	TRBV7-2	TRBD2	NA
TGTGCCAGCACCGTTAGCAATCAGCCCCAGCATTTT	CASTVSNQPQHF	TRBJ1-5	TRBV28	NA	NA
TGCGCCAGCAGCCAAGAACCCCGTACCGGGGCACCCCTCCACTTT	CASSQEPRTGAPLHF	TRBJ1-6	TRBV4-3	NA	NA
TGTGCCAGCAGTGATTTCCGGGGGAAGTACGAGCAGTACTTC	CASSDFRGKYEQYF	TRBJ2-7	TRBV25-1	NA	NA
TGTGCCATCAGCCCGCAACTAGCCGCGGGATCGAATGAGCAGTTCTTC	CAISPQLAAGSNEQFF	TRBJ2-1	TRBV10-3	NA	NA
TGCGCCAGCAGTAGACTAGCGGGAGGGGTCTATGAGCAGTTCTTC	CASSRLAGGVYEQFF	TRBJ2-1	TRBV10-2	TRBD2	NA
TGCGCCAGCAGCTTGCGGGACTCGGGCACCGGGGAGCTGTTTTTT	CASSLRDSGTGELFF	TRBJ2-2	TRBV5-1	NA	NA
TGCGCCAGCAGCCCGGGACTAGCGAGCAGTGAGCAGTTCTTC	CASSPGLASSEQFF	TRBJ2-1	TRBV5-1	TRBD2	NA
TGTGCCAGCAGCTTGGAGGGGGCCATCTACGAGCAGTACTTC	CASSLEGAIYEQYF	TRBJ2-7	TRBV11-3	NA	few
TGTGCCAGCACCAACGCAGGGGGCTGGACTGAAGCTTTCTTT	CASTNAGGWTEAFF	TRBJ1-1	TRBV3-1/TRBV3-2	TRBD1	NA
TGTGCCAGCAGTTTAGGTTTTCCGGGCAATGAGCAGTTCTTC	CASSLGFPGNEQFF	TRBJ2-1	TRBV28	NA	NA
TGTGCCAGCAGCTGGGACAGGGTTCTGGCAACTGAAGCTTTCTTT	CASSWDRVLATEAFF	TRBJ1-1	TRBV5-5	TRBD1	NA
TGTGCCAGTAGTGGGCAGCGCAATCAGCCCCAGCATTTT	CASSGQRNQPQHF	TRBJ1-5	TRBV19	NA	NA
TGTGCCAGCAGCTTAAACAGTAACTATGGCTACACCTTC	CASSLNSNYGYTF	TRBJ1-2	TRBV7-9	NA	NA
TGTGCCAGCAGACATACAGGGAGGGGCCGGTATGGCTACACCTTC	CASRHTGRGRYGYTF	TRBJ1-2	TRBV28	NA	few
TGTGCCAGCAGTTTACCGACACGGTTGAATTCACCCCTCCACTTT	CASSLPTRLNSPLHF	TRBJ1-6	TRBV28	NA	few
TGTGCCAGCAGCCTCCGTTCGGGTACCTACGAGCAGTACTTC	CASSLRSGTYEQYF	TRBJ2-7	TRBV7-2	NA	NA
TGTGCCAGCAGCCCCAGCGGGGGGTCATCCTACGAGCAGTACTTC	CASSPSGGSSYEQYF	TRBJ2-7	TRBV7-2	TRBD2	few
TGTGCCAGCAGCGGGACAGGCCACGAGCAGTACTTC	CASSGTGHEQYF	TRBJ2-7	TRBV12-3/TRBV12-4	TRBD1	NA
TGCAGTGAACTACACACAGATACGCAGTATTTT	CSELHTDTQYF	TRBJ2-3	TRBV20-1	NA	NA
TGTGCCAGCAGTAGTGGGACAGACAATCAGCCCCAGCATTTT	CASSSGTDNQPQHF	TRBJ1-5	TRBV7-8	TRBD1	NA
TGTGCCAGCAGCTTAGGAGGGAGAGCGAATACGCAGTATTTT	CASSLGGRANTQYF	TRBJ2-3	TRBV7-9	NA	NA
TGTGCCAGCAGCAGTGACGTGGGGGGTGGGGAGACCCAGTACTTC	CASSSDVGGGETQYF	TRBJ2-5	TRBV9	NA	NA
TGCGCCAGCAGCTTGGATGGGGGCGGGCCCCTCCACTTT	CASSLDGGGPLHF	TRBJ1-6	TRBV5-1	NA	NA
TGTGCCAGCAGTTTAAACAGGCCTAGGGGTGAGCAGTTCTTC	CASSLNRPRGEQFF	TRBJ2-1	TRBV28	NA	NA
TGCGCCAGCAGCCAGGGGGCAACAGGGGCGAACGGCAATCAGCCCCAGCATTTT	CASSQGATGANGNQPQHF	TRBJ1-5	TRBV4-1	TRBD1	NA